This TCR beta chain is drawn from a study of blood T cell repertoires in COVID-19. Study-wide background: The origin of the acute and convalescent COVID-19 samples was the United States, Italy and Spain. T cells, B-cell-depleted T cells, or PBMCs supplied cDNA or gDNA.

Germline V CDR1 and CDR2: LGHNT, FRNRAP. CDR3 length equals 12 residues. Authors' processing steps: Reference gene primers were amplified, and this amplification served to estimate nucleated cell counts. Data came from immunoSEQ multiplex PCR; TCRdb stores just in-frame clones and leaves some out. The D gene and trimming were derived from the DNA, and the V and J assignments and clone size from that table. The table includes about 140,000 clones, 70% to 90% detected once. The V and J genes are TRBV12-5 and TRBJ1-2, with a tentative D call TRBD1 (6 bases). This receptor was identified in a woman aged 55 to 70 with acute or convalescent COVID-19. Input material: peripheral blood. CDR3 sequence: CAPQGPSYGYTF. DNA of the CDR3: TGTGCCCCCCAGGGGCCGAGCTATGGCTACACCTTC.